This TCR beta chain stems from a study of T cell repertoires in aging, cancer and after chemotherapy. TCR beta rearrangements were amplified from peripheral blood genomic DNA. The ends were cut back, 1 base at V and 4 bases at J, with 7 bases in the middle. In germline, CDR1 is DFQATT, CDR2 SNEGSKA (reference sequence). This CDR3 contains 12 residues. By share of the sample, this clonotype is medium-sized. The antigen remains undetermined. Study conclusions and caveats: In cancer patients, declining TCR diversity with age involved lost richness and lost evenness. Immunological memory after chemotherapy cannot be judged from the repertoire data.

TRB rearrangements spanning V, D and J were amplified using mixed TRB-A/B primers. MiXCR, applied by TCRdb to the multiplex PCR reads, yields one record per CDR3 protein. The table shows approximately 13,000 distinct CDR3 sequences, with approximately 24% occurring only once. Sequenced material: blood. The rearrangement links TRBV20-1 to TRBJ1-2; D call uncertain. The sequence was collected from a human donor in good health. The CDR3 loop is CSARGSGYGYTF. CDR3 DNA sequence: TGCAGTGCTAGAGGGTCCGGCTATGGCTACACCTTC.